One TCR beta chain is described in this entry. Its target is not known. A single base separates this from a much larger clone, so it may be a read error. The record originates from a study of T cells in Graves' hyperthyroidism and ophthalmopathy. General observations from the study: Ophthalmopathy, which appeared later, was predicted by the model a median about 5.9 months before onset. Through a model of 13 V-J features, ophthalmopathy was separated from stable hyperthyroidism.

The germline CDR1 and CDR2 sequences are SGHDT and YYEEEE. This CDR3 comprises 12 residues. V was cut by 0 bases and J by 12 bases, with 12 bases left in between. Clinical symptoms, serum thyroxine, TRAb, thyroid ultrasound and orbital computed tomography established diagnosis. PBMCs stemmed from around 10 ml fresh peripheral blood. RNA transcripts yielded amplified TCR beta CDR3 regions. The HTBI set primed first-round TCR CDR3 RT-PCR. Via MiXCR, TCRdb re-called the multiplex PCR reads, giving one row per CDR3 protein. The sample has about 360,000 distinct CDR3 sequences, roughly an eighth seen once; the top ten hold around 9.2%.

Sequencing was performed on blood. This rearrangement joins TRBV5-6 to TRBJ1-2, with a weak D call TRBD1 (5 bases). The sequence was collected from a woman aged 18-29 years with Graves' hyperthyroidism. The CDR3 loop is CASSLDQGVHTF. The CDR3 nucleotides read TGTGCCAGCAGCTTGGATCAGGGTGTCCACACCTTC.